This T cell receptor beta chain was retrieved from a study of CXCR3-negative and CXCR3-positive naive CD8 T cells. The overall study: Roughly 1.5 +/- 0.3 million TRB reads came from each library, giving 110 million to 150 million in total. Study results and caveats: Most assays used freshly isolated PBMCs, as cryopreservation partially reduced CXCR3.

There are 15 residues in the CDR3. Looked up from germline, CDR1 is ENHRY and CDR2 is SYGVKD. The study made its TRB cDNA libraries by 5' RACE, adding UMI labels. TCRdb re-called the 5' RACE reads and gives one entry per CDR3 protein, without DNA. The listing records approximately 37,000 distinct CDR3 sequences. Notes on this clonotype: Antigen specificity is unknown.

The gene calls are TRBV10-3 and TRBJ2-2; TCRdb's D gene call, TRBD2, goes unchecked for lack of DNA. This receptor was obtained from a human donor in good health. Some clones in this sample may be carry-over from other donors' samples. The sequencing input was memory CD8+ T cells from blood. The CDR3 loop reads CAISARDSYTGELFF.